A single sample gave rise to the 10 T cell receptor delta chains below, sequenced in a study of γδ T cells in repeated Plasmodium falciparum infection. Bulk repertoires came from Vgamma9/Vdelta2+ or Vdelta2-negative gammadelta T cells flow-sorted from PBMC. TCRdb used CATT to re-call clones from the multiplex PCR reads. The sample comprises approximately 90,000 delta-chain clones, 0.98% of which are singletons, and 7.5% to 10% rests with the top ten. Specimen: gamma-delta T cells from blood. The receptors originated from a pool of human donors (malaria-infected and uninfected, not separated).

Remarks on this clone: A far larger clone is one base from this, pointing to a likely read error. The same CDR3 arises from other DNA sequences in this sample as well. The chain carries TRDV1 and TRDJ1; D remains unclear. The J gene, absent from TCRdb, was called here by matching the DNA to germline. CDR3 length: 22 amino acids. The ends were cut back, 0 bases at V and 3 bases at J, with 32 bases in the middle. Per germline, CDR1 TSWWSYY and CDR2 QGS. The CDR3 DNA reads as TGTGCTCTTGGGGAACTTACCCCCCGTAAGTTCAGTAAGGATCCTCTGCCCGATAAACTCATCTTT. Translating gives CALGELTPRKFSKDPLPDKLIF.

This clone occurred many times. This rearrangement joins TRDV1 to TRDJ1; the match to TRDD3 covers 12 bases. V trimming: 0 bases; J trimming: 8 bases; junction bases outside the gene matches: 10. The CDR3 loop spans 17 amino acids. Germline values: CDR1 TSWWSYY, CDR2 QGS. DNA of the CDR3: TGTGCTCTTGGGGAACTAGCATACTGGGGGATACCACGGAAACTCATCTTT. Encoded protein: CALGELAYWGIPRKLIF.

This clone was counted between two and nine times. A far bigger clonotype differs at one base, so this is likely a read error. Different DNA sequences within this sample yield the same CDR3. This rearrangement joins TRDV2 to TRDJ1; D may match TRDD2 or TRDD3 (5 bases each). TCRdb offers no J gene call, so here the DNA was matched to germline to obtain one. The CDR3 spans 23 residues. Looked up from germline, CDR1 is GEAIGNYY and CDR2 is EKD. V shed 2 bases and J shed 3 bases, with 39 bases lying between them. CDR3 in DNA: TGTGCCTGTGACAGACCCTCTCGCGTAGCAACCGGGGACCCTACCCTTATTGCCGATAAACTCATCTTT. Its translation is CACDRPSRVATGDPTLIADKLIF.

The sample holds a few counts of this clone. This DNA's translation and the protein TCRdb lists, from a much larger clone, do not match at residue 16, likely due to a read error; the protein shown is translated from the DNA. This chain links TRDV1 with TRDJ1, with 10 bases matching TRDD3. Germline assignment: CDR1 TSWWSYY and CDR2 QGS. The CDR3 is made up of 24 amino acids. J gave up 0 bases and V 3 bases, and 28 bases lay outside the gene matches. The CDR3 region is CALGDSHFLPFRTGGCPYTDKLIF. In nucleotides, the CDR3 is TGTGCTCTTGGGGACTCTCACTTCCTACCCTTCCGTACTGGGGGATGCCCGTACACCGATAAACTCATCTTT.

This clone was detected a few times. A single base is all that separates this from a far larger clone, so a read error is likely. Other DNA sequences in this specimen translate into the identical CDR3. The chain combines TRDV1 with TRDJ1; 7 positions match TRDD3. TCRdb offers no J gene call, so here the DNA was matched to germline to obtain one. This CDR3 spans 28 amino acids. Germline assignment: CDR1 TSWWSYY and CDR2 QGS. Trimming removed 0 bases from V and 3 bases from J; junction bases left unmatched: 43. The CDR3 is CALGELGPTTYWGIPRNLLNPRADKLIF. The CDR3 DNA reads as TGTGCTCTTGGGGAACTAGGGCCTACTACCTACTGGGGAATACCCCGTAATCTGCTAAATCCGAGGGCCGATAAACTCATCTTT.

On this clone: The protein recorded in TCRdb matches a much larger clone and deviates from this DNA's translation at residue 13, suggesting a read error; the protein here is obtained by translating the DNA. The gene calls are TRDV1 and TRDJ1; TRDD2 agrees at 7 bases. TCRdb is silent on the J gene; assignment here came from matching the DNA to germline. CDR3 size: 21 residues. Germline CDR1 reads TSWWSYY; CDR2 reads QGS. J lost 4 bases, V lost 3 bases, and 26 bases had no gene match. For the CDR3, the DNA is TGTGCTCTTGGGGACCTTACCTTCCTCCCAATACCTACCCACCGCTACGATAAACTCATCTTT. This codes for CALGDLTFLPIPTHRYDKLIF.

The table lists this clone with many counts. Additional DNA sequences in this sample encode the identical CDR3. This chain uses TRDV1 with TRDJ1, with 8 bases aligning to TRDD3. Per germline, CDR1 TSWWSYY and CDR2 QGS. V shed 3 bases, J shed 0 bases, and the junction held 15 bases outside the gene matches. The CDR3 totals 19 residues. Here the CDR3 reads CALGEERLMGDAYTDKLIF. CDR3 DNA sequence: TGTGCTCTTGGGGAGGAGAGATTAATGGGGGATGCCTACACCGATAAACTCATCTTT.

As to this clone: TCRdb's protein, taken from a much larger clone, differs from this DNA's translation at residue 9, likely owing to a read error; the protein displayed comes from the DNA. CDR3 nucleotide sequence: TGTGCTCTTGGGGAAAAGATTCAACAGGGGGATAAGGCCAGACCCCTGATCTTT. Translated: CALGEKIQQGDKARPLIF. The rearrangement uses TRDV1 and TRDJ4; 8 bases are a match to TRDD3. TCRdb leaves out the J gene; it was filled in here by matching the DNA to germline. Losses at the gene ends were 2 bases for V and 0 bases for J; bases not matched to a gene: 14. CDR3 size: 18 residues. Germline CDR1 is TSWWSYY and CDR2 is QGS.

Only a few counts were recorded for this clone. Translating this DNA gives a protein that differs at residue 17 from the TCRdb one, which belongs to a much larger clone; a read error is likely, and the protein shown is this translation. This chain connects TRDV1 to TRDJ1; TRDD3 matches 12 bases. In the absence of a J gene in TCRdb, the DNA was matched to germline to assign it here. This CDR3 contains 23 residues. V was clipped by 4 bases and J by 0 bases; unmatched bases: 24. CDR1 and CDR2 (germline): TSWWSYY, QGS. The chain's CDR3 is CALGGGFLTLNWGIPGHTDKLIF. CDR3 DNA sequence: TGTGCTCTTGGGGGGGGCTTCCTTACACTTAACTGGGGGATACCCGGGCACACCGATAAACTCATCTTT.

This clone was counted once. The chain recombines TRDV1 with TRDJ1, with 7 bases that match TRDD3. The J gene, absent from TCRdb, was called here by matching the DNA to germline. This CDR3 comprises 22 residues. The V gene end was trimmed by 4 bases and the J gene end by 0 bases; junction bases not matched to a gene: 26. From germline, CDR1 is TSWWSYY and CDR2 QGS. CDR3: CALGVSPTLSYWGSWYTDKLIF. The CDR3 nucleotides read TGTGCTCTTGGGGTTTCGCCTACTCTATCTTACTGGGGATCTTGGTACACCGATAAACTCATCTTT.